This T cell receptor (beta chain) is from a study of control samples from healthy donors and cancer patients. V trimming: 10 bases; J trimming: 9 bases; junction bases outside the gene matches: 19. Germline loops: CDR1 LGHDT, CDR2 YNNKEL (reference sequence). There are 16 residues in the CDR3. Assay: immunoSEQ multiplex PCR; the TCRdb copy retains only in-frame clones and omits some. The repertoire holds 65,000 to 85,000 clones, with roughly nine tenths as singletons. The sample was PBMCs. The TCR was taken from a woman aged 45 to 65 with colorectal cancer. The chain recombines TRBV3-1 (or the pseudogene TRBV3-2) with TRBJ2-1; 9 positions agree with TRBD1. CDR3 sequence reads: CATSGSRTGVRGEQFF. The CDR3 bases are TGTGCCACCAGTGGTTCCAGGACAGGGGTTCGGGGTGAGCAGTTCTTC.